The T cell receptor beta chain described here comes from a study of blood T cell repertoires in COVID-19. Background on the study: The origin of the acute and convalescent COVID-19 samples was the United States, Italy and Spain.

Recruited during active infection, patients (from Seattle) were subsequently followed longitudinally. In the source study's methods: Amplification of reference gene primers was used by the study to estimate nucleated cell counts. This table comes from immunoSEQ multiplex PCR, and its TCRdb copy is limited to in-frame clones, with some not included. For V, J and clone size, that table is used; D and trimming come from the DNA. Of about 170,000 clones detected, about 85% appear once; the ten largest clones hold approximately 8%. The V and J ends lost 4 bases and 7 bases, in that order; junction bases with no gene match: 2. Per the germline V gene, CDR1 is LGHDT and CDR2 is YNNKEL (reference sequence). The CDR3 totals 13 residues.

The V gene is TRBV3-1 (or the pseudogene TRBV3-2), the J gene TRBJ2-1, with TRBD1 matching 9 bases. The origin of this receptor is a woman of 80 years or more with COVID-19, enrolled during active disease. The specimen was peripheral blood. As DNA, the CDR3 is TGTGCCAGCAGCCGGGACAGGGCAAATGAGCAGTTCTTC. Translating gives CASSRDRANEQFF.